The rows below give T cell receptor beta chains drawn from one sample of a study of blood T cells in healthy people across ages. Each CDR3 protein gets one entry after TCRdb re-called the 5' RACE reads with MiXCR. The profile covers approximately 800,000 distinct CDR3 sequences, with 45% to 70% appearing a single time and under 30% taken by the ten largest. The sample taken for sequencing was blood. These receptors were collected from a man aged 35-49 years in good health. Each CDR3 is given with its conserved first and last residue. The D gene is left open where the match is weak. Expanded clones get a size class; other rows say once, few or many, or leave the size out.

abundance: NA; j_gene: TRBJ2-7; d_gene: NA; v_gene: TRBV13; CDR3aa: CASSRGGGTYNEQYF; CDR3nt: TGTGCCAGCAGCCGGGGAGGAGGCACCTACAATGAGCAGTACTTC
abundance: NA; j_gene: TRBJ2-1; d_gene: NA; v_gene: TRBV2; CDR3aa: CAAQAFARNNEQFF; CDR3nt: TGTGCTGCCCAAGCCTTCGCACGGAACAATGAGCAGTTCTTC
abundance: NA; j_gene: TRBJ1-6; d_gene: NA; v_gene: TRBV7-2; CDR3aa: CASSLMFRGRGNSPLHF; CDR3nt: TGTGCCAGCAGCTTAATGTTCAGAGGGAGGGGGAATTCACCCCTCCACTTT
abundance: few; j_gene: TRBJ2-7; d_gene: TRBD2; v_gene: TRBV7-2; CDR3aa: CASSLEGLSYEQYF; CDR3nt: TGTGCCAGCAGCTTAGAGGGACTATCTTACGAGCAGTACTTC
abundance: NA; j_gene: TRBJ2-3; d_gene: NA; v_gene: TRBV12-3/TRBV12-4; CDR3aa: CASSFGRSSDTQYF; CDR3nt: TGTGCCAGCAGTTTCGGACGATCCTCGGATACGCAGTATTTT
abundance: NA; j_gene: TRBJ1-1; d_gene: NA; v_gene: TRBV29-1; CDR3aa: CSVQQGFVTEAFF; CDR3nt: TGCAGCGTTCAACAAGGTTTCGTCACTGAAGCTTTCTTT
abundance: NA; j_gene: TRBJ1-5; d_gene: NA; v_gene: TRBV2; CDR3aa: CASTVNQAENQPQHF; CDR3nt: TGTGCCAGCACAGTTAATCAGGCAGAGAATCAGCCCCAGCATTTT
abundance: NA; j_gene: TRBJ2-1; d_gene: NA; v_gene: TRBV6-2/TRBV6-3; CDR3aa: CASKLSYNEQFF; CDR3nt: TGTGCCAGCAAACTCTCCTACAATGAGCAGTTCTTC
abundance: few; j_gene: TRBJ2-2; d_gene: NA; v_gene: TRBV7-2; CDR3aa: CASSLERGNTGELFF; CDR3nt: TGTGCCAGCAGCTTAGAAAGAGGAAACACCGGGGAGCTGTTTTTT
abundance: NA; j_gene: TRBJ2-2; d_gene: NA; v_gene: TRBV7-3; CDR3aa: CASSPSLSYDTGELFF; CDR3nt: TGTGCCAGCAGCCCATCCCTGTCGTATGACACCGGGGAGCTGTTTTTT
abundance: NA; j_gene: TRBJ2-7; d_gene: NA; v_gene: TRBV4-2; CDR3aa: CASSQGDSSDEQYF; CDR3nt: TGTGCCAGCAGCCAGGGGGACTCTAGCGACGAGCAGTACTTC
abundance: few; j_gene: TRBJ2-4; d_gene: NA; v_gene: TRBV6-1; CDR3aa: CASSQTEALLAKNIQYF; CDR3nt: TGTGCCAGCAGTCAGACAGAAGCCCTATTAGCCAAAAACATTCAGTACTTC
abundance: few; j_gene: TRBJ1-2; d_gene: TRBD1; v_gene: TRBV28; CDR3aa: CASKLGDREDGYTF; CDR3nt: TGTGCCAGCAAGCTCGGAGACAGGGAGGACGGCTACACCTTC
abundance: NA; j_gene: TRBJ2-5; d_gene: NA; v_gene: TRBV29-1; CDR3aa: CSVVLGGETQYF; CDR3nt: TGCAGCGTTGTTCTGGGGGGAGAGACCCAGTACTTC
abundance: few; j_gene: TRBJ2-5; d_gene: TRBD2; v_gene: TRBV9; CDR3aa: CASSVDLSSGLLETQYF; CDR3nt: TGTGCCAGCAGCGTAGATCTGTCTAGCGGGTTGTTAGAGACCCAGTACTTC
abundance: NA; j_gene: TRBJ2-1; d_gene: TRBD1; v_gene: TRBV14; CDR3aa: CASSRTDRGWNEQFF; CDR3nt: TGTGCCAGCAGCCGGACCGACAGGGGCTGGAATGAGCAGTTCTTC
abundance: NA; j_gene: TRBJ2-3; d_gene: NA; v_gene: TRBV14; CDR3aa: CASSQRSVDTQYF; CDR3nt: TGTGCCAGCAGCCAACGGTCGGTAGATACGCAGTATTTT
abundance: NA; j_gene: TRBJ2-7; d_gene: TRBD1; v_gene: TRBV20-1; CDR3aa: CSARDLQGDREQYF; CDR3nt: TGCAGTGCTAGAGATCTCCAGGGGGATAGGGAGCAGTACTTC
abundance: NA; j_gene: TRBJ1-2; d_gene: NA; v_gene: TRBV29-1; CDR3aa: CSVEDRGVYGYTF; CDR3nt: TGCAGCGTTGAGGATAGGGGGGTCTATGGCTACACCTTC
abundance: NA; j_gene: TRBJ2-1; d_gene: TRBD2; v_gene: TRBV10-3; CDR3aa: CAILAGGSYNEQFF; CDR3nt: TGTGCCATATTGGCGGGGGGGAGCTACAATGAGCAGTTCTTC
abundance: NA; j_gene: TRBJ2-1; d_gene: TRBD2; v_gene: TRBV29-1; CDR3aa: CSVAGLGNEQFF; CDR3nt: TGCAGCGTTGCGGGACTAGGTAATGAGCAGTTCTTC
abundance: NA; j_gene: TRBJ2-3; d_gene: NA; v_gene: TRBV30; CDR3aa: CAWTNPTDTQYF; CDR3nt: TGTGCCTGGACAAATCCAACAGATACGCAGTATTTT
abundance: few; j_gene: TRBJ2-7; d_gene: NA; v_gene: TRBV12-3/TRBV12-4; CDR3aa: CASSLWGVQGIHEQYF; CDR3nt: TGTGCCAGCAGTTTATGGGGGGTACAGGGGATCCACGAGCAGTACTTC
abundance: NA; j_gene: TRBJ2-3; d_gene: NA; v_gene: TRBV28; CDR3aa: CASSFVASATSTDTQYF; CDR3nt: TGTGCCAGCAGTTTCGTGGCTAGCGCTACTAGCACAGATACGCAGTATTTT
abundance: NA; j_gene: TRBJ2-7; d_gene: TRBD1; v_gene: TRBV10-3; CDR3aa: CAIRDPGQVLGEQYF; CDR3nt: TGTGCCATCAGGGATCCGGGACAGGTGTTAGGAGAGCAGTACTTC
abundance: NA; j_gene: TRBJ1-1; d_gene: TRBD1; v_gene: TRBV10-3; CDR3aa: CAISGQGENTEAFF; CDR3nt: TGTGCCATCAGTGGACAGGGTGAAAACACTGAAGCTTTCTTT
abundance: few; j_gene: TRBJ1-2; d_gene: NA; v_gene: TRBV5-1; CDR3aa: CASSLDWEGYGYTF; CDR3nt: TGCGCCAGCAGCTTGGATTGGGAGGGCTATGGCTACACCTTC
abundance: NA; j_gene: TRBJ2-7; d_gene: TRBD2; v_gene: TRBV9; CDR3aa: CASSTGTSGTYEQYF; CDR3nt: TGTGCCAGCAGTACCGGGACTAGCGGGACCTACGAGCAGTACTTC
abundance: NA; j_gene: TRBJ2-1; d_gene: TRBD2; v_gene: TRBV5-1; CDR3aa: CASSPTSGGFYNEQFF; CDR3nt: TGCGCCAGCAGCCCAACTAGCGGGGGTTTTTACAATGAGCAGTTCTTC
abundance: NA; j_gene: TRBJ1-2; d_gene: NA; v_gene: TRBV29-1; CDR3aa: CSASENYGYTF; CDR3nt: TGCAGCGCCTCAGAGAACTATGGCTACACCTTC
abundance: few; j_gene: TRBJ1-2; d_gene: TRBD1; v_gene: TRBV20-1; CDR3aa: CSAWDSSYYGYTF; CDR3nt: TGCAGTGCTTGGGACAGCTCTTACTATGGCTACACCTTC
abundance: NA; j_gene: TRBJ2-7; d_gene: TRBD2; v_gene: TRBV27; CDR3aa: CASSLTSGPSRGQYF; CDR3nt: TGTGCCAGCAGTTTAACTAGCGGGCCATCTAGGGGGCAGTACTTC
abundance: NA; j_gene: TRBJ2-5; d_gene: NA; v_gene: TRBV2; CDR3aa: CAGLQDGDNEQYF; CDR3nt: TGTGCCGGGCTTCAGGACGGGGACAATGAGCAGTACTTC
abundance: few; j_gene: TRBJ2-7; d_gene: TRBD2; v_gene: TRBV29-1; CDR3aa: CSVASGIGSYEQYF; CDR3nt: TGCAGCGTTGCTAGCGGGATTGGGTCCTACGAGCAGTACTTC
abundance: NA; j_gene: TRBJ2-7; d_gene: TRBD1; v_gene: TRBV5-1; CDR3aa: CASSPIRGQGRNEQYF; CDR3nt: TGCGCCAGCAGCCCGATCCGGGGACAGGGGAGGAACGAGCAGTACTTC